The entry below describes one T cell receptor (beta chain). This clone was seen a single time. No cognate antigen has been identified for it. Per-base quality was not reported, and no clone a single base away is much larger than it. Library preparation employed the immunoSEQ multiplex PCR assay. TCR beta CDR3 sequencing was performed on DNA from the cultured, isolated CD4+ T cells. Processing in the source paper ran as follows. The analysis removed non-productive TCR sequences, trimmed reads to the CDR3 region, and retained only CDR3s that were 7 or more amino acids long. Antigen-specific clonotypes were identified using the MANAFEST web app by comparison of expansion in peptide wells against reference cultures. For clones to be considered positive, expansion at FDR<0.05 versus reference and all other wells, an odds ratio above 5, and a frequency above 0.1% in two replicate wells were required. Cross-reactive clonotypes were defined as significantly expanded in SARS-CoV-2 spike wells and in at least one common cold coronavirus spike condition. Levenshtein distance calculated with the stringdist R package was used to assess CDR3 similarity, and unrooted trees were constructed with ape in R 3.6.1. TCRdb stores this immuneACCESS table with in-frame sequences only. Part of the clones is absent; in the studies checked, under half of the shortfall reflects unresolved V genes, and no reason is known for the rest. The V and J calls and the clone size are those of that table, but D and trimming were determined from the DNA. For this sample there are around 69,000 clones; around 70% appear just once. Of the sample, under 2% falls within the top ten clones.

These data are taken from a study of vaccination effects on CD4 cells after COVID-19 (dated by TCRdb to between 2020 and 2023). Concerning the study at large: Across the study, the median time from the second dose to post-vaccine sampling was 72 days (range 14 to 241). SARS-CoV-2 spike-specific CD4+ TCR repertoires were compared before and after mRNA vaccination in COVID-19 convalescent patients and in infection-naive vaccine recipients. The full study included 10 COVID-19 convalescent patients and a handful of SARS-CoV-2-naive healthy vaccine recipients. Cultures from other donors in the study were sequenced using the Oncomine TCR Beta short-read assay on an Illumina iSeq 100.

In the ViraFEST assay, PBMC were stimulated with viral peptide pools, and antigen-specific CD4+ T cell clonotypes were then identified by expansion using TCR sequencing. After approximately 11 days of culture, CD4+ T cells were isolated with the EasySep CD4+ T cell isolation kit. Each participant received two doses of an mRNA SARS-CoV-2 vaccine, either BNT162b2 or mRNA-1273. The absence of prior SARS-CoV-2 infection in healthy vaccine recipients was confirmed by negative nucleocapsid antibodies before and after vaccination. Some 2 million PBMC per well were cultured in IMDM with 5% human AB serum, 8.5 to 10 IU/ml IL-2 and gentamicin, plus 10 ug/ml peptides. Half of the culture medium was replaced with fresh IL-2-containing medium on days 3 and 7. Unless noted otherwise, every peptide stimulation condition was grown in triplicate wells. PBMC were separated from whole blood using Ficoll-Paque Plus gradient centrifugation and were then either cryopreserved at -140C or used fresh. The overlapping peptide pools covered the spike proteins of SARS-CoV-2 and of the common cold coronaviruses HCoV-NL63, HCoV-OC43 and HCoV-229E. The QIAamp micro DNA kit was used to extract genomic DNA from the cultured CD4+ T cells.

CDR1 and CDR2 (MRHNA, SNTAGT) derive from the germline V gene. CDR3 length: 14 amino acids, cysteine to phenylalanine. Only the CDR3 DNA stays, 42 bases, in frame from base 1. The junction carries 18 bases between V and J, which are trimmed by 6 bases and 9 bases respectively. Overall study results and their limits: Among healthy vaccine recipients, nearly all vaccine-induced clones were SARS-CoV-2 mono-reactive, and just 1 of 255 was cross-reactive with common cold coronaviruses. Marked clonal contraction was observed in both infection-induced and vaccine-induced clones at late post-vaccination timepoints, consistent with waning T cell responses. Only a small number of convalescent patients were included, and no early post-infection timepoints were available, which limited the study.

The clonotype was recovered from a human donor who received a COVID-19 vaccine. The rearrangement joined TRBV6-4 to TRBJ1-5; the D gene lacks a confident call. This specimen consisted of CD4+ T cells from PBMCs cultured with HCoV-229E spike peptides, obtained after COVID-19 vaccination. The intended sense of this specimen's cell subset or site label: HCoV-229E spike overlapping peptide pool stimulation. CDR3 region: CASSEAPGLRPQHF. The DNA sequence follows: TGTGCCAGCAGCGAAGCCCCGGGCCTTCGGCCCCAGCATTTT.